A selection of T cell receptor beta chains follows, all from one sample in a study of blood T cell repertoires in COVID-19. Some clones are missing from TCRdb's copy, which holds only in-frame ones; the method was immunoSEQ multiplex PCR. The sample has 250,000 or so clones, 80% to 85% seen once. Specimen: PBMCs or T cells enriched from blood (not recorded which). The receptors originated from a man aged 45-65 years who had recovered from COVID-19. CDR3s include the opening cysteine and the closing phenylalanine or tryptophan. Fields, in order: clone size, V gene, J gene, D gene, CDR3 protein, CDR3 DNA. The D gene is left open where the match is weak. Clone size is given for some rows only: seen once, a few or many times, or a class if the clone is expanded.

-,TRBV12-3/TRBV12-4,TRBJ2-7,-,CASSLLPYEQYF,TGTGCCAGCAGTCTTCTCCCTTACGAGCAGTACTTC
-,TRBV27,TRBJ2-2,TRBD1,CASSPPRRGFQRNTGELFF,TGTGCCAGCAGTCCCCCTCGCAGGGGGTTTCAAAGGAACACCGGGGAGCTGTTTTTT
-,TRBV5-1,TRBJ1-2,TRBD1,CASSSGQGDYGYTF,TGCGCCAGCAGCTCGGGACAGGGAGACTATGGCTACACCTTC
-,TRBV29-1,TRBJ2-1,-,CSVEESRYNEQFF,TGCAGCGTTGAAGAGAGCCGGTACAATGAGCAGTTCTTC
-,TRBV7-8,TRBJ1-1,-,CASSLTRQADTEAFF,TGTGCCAGCAGCTTAACGAGACAGGCCGACACTGAAGCTTTCTTT
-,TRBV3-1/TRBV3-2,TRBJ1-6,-,CASSRQRGSPLHF,TGTGCCAGCAGCCGACAGAGAGGTTCACCCCTCCACTTT
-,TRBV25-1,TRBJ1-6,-,CASSDPVPNSPLHF,TGTGCCAGCAGTGATCCGGTTCCTAATTCACCCCTCCACTTT
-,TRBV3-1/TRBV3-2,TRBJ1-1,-,CASSQIGGWAFF,TGTGCCAGCAGCCAAATCGGGGGTTGGGCTTTCTTT
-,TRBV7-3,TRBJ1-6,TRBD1,CASNPSTGGPPLHF,TGTGCCAGCAACCCCTCGACAGGGGGTCCACCCCTCCACTTT
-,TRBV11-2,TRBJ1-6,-,CASSLEQKTLHF,TGTGCCAGCAGCTTAGAACAGAAAACCCTCCACTTT
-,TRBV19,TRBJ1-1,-,CASSVDSGNTEAFF,TGTGCCAGTAGTGTCGACAGTGGGAACACTGAAGCTTTCTTT
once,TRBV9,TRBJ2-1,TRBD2,CASRGGHGEQFF,TGTGCCAGCAGGGGAGGGCATGGTGAGCAGTTCTTC
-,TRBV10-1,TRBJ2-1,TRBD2,CASSSAASGRILGDEQFF,TGCGCCAGCAGTAGTGCAGCTAGCGGGAGGATATTAGGCGATGAGCAGTTCTTC
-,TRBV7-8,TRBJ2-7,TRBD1,CASSLTGASYEQYF,TGTGCCAGCAGCTTGACAGGGGCAAGTTACGAGCAGTACTTC
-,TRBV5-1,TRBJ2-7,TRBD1,CASSPRQGVSYEQYF,TGCGCCAGCAGCCCTCGACAGGGGGTATCCTACGAGCAGTACTTC
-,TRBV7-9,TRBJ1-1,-,CASSLVAGWTEAFF,TGTGCCAGCAGCTTAGTGGCAGGGTGGACTGAAGCTTTCTTT
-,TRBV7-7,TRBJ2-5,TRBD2,CASSGGLAGGLGRETQYF,TGTGCTAGCAGCGGGGGACTAGCGGGAGGCCTCGGACGGGAGACCCAGTACTTC
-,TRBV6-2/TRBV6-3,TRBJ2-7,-,CASSYVRAGYYEQYF,TGTGCCAGCAGTTACGTGAGGGCTGGGTACTACGAGCAGTACTTC
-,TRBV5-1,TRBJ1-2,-,CASSLAVGQQRGYTF,TGCGCCAGCAGCTTGGCCGTAGGCCAACAGCGGGGCTACACCTTC
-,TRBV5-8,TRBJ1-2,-,CASSEQGPHTF,TGTGCCAGCAGCGAGCAGGGCCCTCACACCTTC
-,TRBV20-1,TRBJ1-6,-,CSASEGGSYNSPLHF,TGCAGTGCTAGTGAGGGGGGGTCCTATAATTCACCCCTCCACTTT
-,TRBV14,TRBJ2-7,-,CASSQHPKGVKGSYEQYF,TGTGCCAGCAGCCAACACCCGAAGGGGGTCAAGGGCTCCTACGAGCAGTACTTC
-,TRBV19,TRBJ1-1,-,CASSIESYTEAFF,TGTGCCAGTAGTATTGAGAGTTACACTGAAGCTTTCTTT
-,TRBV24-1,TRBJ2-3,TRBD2,CATSDRAGERADTQYF,TGTGCCACCAGTGATCGAGCGGGAGAAAGGGCAGATACGCAGTATTTT